Each of the 24 T cell receptor beta chains below was sequenced from the same sample in a study of cytomegalovirus exposure and HLA in healthy donors. The PCR made use of 60 Vbeta and 13 Jbeta primers. The table came from immunoSEQ multiplex PCR; TCRdb's copy has only in-frame clones and leaves some out. This sample has 200,000 to 250,000 clones, with roughly four fifths found just once. The sample consisted of PBMCs. The receptors were sampled from a woman aged 40 to 50 in good health and CMV-seronegative.

This rearrangement joins TRBV4-1 to TRBJ1-1; 7 bases agree with TRBD1. Germline V lookup: CDR1 MGHRA, CDR2 YSYEKL. The CDR3 sequence is 15 residues long. The V gene end was trimmed by 3 bases and the J gene end by 6 bases; junction bases not matched to a gene: 10. The CDR3 region has the DNA TGCGCCAGCAGCCACTCCGACAGGGAGGTCCCTGAAGCTTTCTTT. Translation: CASSHSDREVPEAFF.

J is TRBJ2-5 and V is TRBV15, with 11 bases identical to TRBD1. This CDR3 spans 14 amino acids. The trim removed 3 bases at V and 5 bases at J, leaving 2 bases unmatched. Germline assignment: CDR1 LNHNV and CDR2 YYDKDF (reference sequence). The CDR3 protein is CATSRDRGHETQYF. CDR3 in DNA: TGTGCCACCAGCAGGGACAGGGGGCATGAGACCCAGTACTTC.

This chain connects TRBV6-6 to TRBJ2-2; 8 nucleotides align to TRBD2. V dropped 5 bases and J dropped 2; count of bases not matched to a gene: 7. Germline values: CDR1 MNHNY, CDR2 SVGAGI (reference sequence). The CDR3 has 16 residues. CDR3 nucleotides: TGTGCCAGCAGTAGATTAGCGGGACCAAACACCGGGGAGCTGTTTTTT. This sequence encodes CASSRLAGPNTGELFF.

This clone was recorded once. This chain's CDR3 is CASSFFSGGPYEQYF. The DNA for the CDR3 is TGTGCCAGCAGCTTTTTTAGCGGAGGGCCCTACGAGCAGTACTTC. This chain uses TRBV5-6 with TRBJ2-7; D may be TRBD2 (6 bases). V lost 2 bases, J lost 2 bases, and 14 bases lay in between. CDR1 and CDR2 from the germline V gene are SGHDT and YYEEEE. This CDR3 has 15 residues.

This clone was counted between two and nine times. The J gene is TRBJ2-3, the V gene TRBV29-1; 12 nucleotides match TRBD2. The CDR3 is made up of 17 amino acids. CDR1 is SQVTM, CDR2 ANQGSEA, per germline. J lost 0 bases, V lost 5 bases, and 9 bases had no gene match. CDR3 DNA sequence: TGCAGCGTTCTAGCGGGAGGGACAGTCCGGAGCACAGATACGCAGTATTTT. This codes for CSVLAGGTVRSTDTQYF.

The chain combines TRBV29-1 with TRBJ1-2; D gene uncertain. V was clipped by 3 bases and J by 9 bases, with 23 bases between them. The V gene's germline CDR1 is SQVTM and CDR2 ANQGSEA. The CDR3 has 15 residues. CDR3 in DNA: TGCAGCGTTGACATCCCCGCGTACCGGGGATATAGCTACACCTTC. It is translated as CSVDIPAYRGYSYTF.

The chain has TRBV9 and TRBJ2-7; TRBD2 agrees at 8 bases. V gave up 0 bases and J gave up 6 bases; unmatched junction bases: 11. This CDR3 has 16 residues. CDR1 and CDR2 from the germline V gene are SGDLS and YYNGEE. The CDR3 DNA reads as TGTGCCAGCAGCGTAGATCATATGGGACTAGAATCCGAGCAGTACTTC. This sequence encodes CASSVDHMGLESEQYF.

This chain joins TRBV19 and TRBJ1-1; D ambiguous. The CDR3 has 12 residues. In germline, CDR1 is LNHDA, CDR2 SQIVND (reference sequence). V was clipped by 3 bases and J by 4 bases, with 6 bases between them. CDR3 sequence reads: CASSIGATEAFF. The DNA of the CDR3 is TGTGCCAGTAGTATCGGAGCCACTGAAGCTTTCTTT.

This clone was observed once. The chain couples TRBV5-1 to TRBJ2-1; 7 bases are shared with TRBD2. The CDR3 totals 15 residues. Germline V gives CDR1 SGHRS, CDR2 YFSETQ. J gave up 6 bases and V 0 bases, and 6 bases lay outside the gene matches. The CDR3, as DNA: TGCGCCAGCAGCTTGGAGGTAGCGGGCGGCAATGAGCAGTTCTTC. Translated: CASSLEVAGGNEQFF.

The chain combines TRBV5-1 with TRBJ2-7; 7 bases are shared with TRBD2. Trimming removed 2 bases from V and 2 bases from J; junction bases left unmatched: 7. The CDR3 is 15 residues long. Germline values: CDR1 SGHRS, CDR2 YFSETQ. The CDR3: CASSLTSDSTYEQYF. In DNA form, the CDR3 reads TGCGCCAGCAGCTTAACTAGCGATTCAACCTACGAGCAGTACTTC.

The V and J genes are TRBV7-9 and TRBJ2-2; a weak D match, TRBD2 (6 bases). The CDR3 loop spans 14 amino acids. Trimming stripped 5 bases from V and 5 bases from J, with 12 bases between. Germline V gene sequence: CDR1 SEHNR, CDR2 FQNEAQ (reference sequence). CDR3 sequence (DNA): TGTGCCAGCAGCCCACCCGGGGGTACCGGGGAGCTGTTTTTT. This translates into CASSPPGGTGELFF.

This CDR3 is CASSPGLATGYEQYF. The CDR3 nucleotides read TGTGCCAGCAGTCCCGGACTAGCGACCGGCTACGAGCAGTACTTC. J is TRBJ2-7 and V is TRBV27, with 9 bases identical to TRBD2. CDR1 and CDR2 from the germline V gene are MNHEY and SMNVEV (reference sequence). The CDR3 sequence is 15 residues long. V dropped 5 bases and J dropped 3; count of bases not matched to a gene: 8.

The chain combines TRBV11-2 with TRBJ2-2, with 12 nucleotides matching TRBD2. From germline, CDR1 is SGHAT and CDR2 FQNNGV. The CDR3 covers 17 residues. The J segment lost 2 bases and the V segment lost 5 bases, leaving 6 bases of the junction unmatched. DNA of the CDR3: TGTGCCAGCAGCCCCCGACTAGCGGGAGAAAACACCGGGGAGCTGTTTTTT. It specifies CASSPRLAGENTGELFF.

V gene TRBV4-1 combines with J gene TRBJ1-4; 7 bases line up with TRBD1. CDR1 and CDR2 from the germline V gene are MGHRA and YSYEKL. This CDR3 has 15 residues. The V gene end was trimmed by 4 bases and the J gene end by 3 bases; junction bases not matched to a gene: 5. The CDR3, as DNA: TGCGCCAGCAGCCCACCGGGACAGTCTAATGAAAAACTGTTTTTT. Protein: CASSPPGQSNEKLFF.

The chain joins TRBV5-1 to TRBJ2-2; TRBD2 aligns across 12 bases. This CDR3 comprises 18 residues. Unmatched junction bases numbered 9, after V lost 1 base and J lost 5 bases. CDR1 is SGHRS, CDR2 YFSETQ, per germline. Written as DNA, the CDR3 is TGCGCCAGCAGCTTGAGCAGACTAGCGGGAGAGGCAACCGGGGAGCTGTTTTTT. As protein: CASSLSRLAGEATGELFF. The full variable domain, completed using reference TRBV5-1 and TRBJ2-2, is KAGVTQTPRYLIKTRGQQVTLSCSPISGHRSVSWYQQTPGQGLQFLFEYFSETQRNKGNFPGRFSGRQFSNSRSEMNVSTLELGDSALYLCASSLSRLAGEATGELFFGEGSRLTVL.

This clone was detected only a few times. The V call is TRBV18, the J call TRBJ2-7; D is possibly TRBD2 (6 bases). The CDR3 spans 12 residues. Deletions cut 6 bases from V and 7 bases from J, with 13 bases between. Germline values: CDR1 KGHSH, CDR2 LQKENI. Here the CDR3 DNA reads TGTGCCAGCTCGCCCGGGACTTATGAGCAGTACTTC. It yields the protein CASSPGTYEQYF.

The chain couples TRBV5-4 to TRBJ1-1; perhaps TRBD1 as D (6 bases). The germline CDR1 and CDR2 sequences are SGHNT and YYREEE (reference sequence). This CDR3 is 16 amino acids long. V was shortened by 0 bases and J by 3 bases, with 15 bases between the two germline ends. CDR3 DNA sequence: TGTGCCAGCAGCTTGGGCGTGTCAGGGGTCGACACTGAAGCTTTCTTT. It specifies CASSLGVSGVDTEAFF.

The CDR3 DNA is TGTGCCAGCAGGCCCCAGGGGGACACCGGGGAGCTGTTTTTT. This gives the protein CASRPQGDTGELFF. V usage is TRBV27 and J usage is TRBJ2-2; 7 nucleotides align to TRBD1. Trimming removed 6 bases from V and 3 bases from J; junction bases left unmatched: 4. Germline-derived CDR1 and CDR2 are MNHEY and SMNVEV (reference sequence). The CDR3 runs 14 residues.

The chain uses TRBV5-1 and TRBJ2-7; D is possibly TRBD1 (5 bases). The CDR3 contains 12 residues. V gave up 4 bases and J gave up 4 bases, with 9 bases separating them. In germline, CDR1 is SGHRS, CDR2 YFSETQ. The CDR3 is CASSIQGYEQYF. The CDR3 DNA reads as TGCGCCAGCAGCATCCAGGGTTACGAGCAGTACTTC.

V gene TRBV30 combines with J gene TRBJ2-6; D is uncertain. The CDR3 contains 14 residues. The germline V gene encodes CDR1 GTSNPN and CDR2 SVGIG (reference sequence). The V end lost 3 bases, the J end lost 4 bases, and 10 bases lay between the germline ends. CDR3 in amino acids: CAWRSFSGANVLTF. In nucleotides, the CDR3 is TGTGCCTGGAGAAGCTTCTCAGGGGCCAACGTCCTGACTTTC.

The chain joins TRBV11-2 to TRBJ1-2; maybe TRBD1 (6 bases). Germline V gene lookup returns CDR1 SGHAT and CDR2 FQNNGV. This CDR3 has 14 residues. V lost 5 bases and J 7 bases, leaving 17 bases between the germline ends. CDR3 in amino acids: CASSHPRGIGGYTF. As DNA, the CDR3 is TGTGCCAGCAGCCATCCCAGGGGAATTGGTGGCTACACCTTC.

The chain joins TRBV18 to TRBJ1-1; possibly TRBD1 for D (6 bases). The CDR3 is 16 residues long. Germline CDR1 is KGHSH and CDR2 is LQKENI. With 2 bases removed from V and 0 bases from J, the gap between germline ends came to 13 bases. DNA for the CDR3: TGTGCCAGCTCACCAGGGGACACCCGGTTGAACACTGAAGCTTTCTTT. Translating it yields CASSPGDTRLNTEAFF.

This clone occurred a few times. The V and J genes are TRBV2 and TRBJ1-4; TRBD1 is a possible D gene (5 bases). Germline V CDR1 and CDR2: SNHLY, FYNNEI. CDR3 length: 18 amino acids. Deletions cut 7 bases from V and 2 bases from J, with 23 bases between. CDR3 in DNA: TGTGCCAGCATGGCTTTACACAGGTCGGGTGCGACTAATGAAAAACTGTTTTTT. Protein: CASMALHRSGATNEKLFF.

The chain recombines TRBV7-8 with TRBJ1-4; weak D call: TRBD1 (5 bases). V was clipped by 6 bases and J by 1 base, with 15 bases between them. There are 16 residues in the CDR3. From germline, CDR1 is SGHVS and CDR2 FQNEAQ. DNA for the CDR3: TGTGCCAGCAGTATGACAGTCGGGAGAACTAATGAAAAACTGTTTTTT. It codes for CASSMTVGRTNEKLFF.